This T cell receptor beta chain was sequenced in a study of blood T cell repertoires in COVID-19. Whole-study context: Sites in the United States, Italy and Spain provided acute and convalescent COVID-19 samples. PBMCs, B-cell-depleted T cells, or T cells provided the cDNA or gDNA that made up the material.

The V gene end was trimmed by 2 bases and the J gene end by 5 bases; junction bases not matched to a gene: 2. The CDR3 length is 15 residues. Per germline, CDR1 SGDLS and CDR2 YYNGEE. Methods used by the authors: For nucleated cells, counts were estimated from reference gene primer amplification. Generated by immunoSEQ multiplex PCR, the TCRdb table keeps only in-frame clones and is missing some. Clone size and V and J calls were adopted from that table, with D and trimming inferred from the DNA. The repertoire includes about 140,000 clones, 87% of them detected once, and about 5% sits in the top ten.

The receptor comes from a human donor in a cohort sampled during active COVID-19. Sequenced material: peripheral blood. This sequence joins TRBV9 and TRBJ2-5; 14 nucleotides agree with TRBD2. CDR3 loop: CASSVGTSGGETQYF. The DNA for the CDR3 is TGTGCCAGCAGCGTGGGGACTAGCGGGGGTGAGACCCAGTACTTC.